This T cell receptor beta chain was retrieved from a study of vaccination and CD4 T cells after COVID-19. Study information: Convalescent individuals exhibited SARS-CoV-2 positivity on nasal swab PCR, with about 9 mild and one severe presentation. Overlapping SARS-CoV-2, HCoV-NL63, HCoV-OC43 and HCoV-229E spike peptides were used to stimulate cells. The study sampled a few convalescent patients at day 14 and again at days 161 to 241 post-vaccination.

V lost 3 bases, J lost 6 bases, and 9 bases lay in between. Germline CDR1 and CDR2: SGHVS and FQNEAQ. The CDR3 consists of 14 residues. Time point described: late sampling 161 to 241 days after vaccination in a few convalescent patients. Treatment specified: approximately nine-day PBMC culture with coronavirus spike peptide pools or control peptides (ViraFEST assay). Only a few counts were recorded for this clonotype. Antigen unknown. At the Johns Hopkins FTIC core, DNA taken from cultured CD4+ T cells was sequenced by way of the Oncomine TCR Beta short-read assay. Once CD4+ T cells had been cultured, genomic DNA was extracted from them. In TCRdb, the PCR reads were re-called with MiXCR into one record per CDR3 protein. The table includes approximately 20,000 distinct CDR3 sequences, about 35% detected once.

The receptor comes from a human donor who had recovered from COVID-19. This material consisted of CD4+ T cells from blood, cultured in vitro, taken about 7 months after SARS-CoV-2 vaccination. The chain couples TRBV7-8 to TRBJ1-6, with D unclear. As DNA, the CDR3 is TGTGCCAGCAGCTTTTCGGCCCTTAATTCACCCCTCCACTTT. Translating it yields CASSFSALNSPLHF.